One sample yielded the 3 T cell receptor beta chains listed below, sequenced in a study of blood T cell repertoires in COVID-19. Profiling relied on immunoSEQ multiplex PCR, and the TCRdb table lists in-frame clones only, not all of them. The repertoire holds 150,000 or so clones, 84% seen once, with over 8% in the top ten. Sequences were obtained from peripheral blood. Every receptor here comes from a woman aged 50 to 60 with acute or convalescent COVID-19.

This clone was found once. The CDR3: CASSLEVGELFF. The CDR3 DNA reads TGTGCCAGCAGTCTAGAGGTCGGGGAGCTGTTTTTT. The rearrangement joins TRBV5-5 to TRBJ2-2; D gene uncertain. The CDR3 has 12 amino acids. With 5 bases removed from V and 7 bases from J, the gap between germline ends came to 9 bases. CDR1 and CDR2 (germline): SGHKS, YYEKEE (reference sequence).

The CDR3 DNA is TGTGCCAGCAGCCGGGACAGGGGGCTTAGGGGAAACACCATATATTTT. This sequence encodes CASSRDRGLRGNTIYF. The gene calls are TRBV4-2 and TRBJ1-3; 12 nucleotides agree with TRBD1. The CDR3 length is 16 residues. The ends lost 4 bases at V and 4 bases at J; junction bases unmatched: 5. Looked up from germline, CDR1 is LGHNA and CDR2 is YNFKEQ.

This clone was recorded a few times. The chain is built from TRBV27 and TRBJ1-1; D possibly corresponds to TRBD1 (6 bases). Germline CDR1 MNHEY, CDR2 SMNVEV (reference sequence). V was trimmed by 2 bases and J by 1 base, leaving 17 bases between them. There are 17 residues in the CDR3. The CDR3 nucleotides are TGTGCCAGCAGTTTAGGACTCCCAGGGACACCGAACACTGAAGCTTTCTTT. This codes for CASSLGLPGTPNTEAFF.